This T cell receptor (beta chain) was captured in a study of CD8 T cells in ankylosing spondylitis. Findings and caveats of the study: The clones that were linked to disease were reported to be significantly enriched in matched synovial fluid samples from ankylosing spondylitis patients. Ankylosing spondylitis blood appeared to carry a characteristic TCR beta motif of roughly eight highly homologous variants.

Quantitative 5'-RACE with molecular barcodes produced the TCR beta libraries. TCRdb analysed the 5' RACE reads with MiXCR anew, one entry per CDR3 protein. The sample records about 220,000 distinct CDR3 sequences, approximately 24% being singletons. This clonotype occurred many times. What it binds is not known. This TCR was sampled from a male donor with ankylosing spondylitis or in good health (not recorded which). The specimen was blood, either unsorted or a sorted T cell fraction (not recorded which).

In nucleotides, the CDR3 is TGTGCCAGCAGCTTAGTCGGAGCCTACGAGCAGTACTTC. Residues: CASSLVGAYEQYF. This chain links TRBV7-2 with TRBJ2-7; D gene uncertain. The CDR3 totals 13 residues. Germline-derived CDR1 and CDR2 are SGHTA and FQGNSA. V gave up 1 base and J gave up 2 bases, with 6 bases separating them.